A selection of T cell receptor beta chains follows, all from one sample in a study of follicular helper T cells after annual influenza vaccination. The protocol was immunoSEQ multiplex PCR, while the TCRdb copy is restricted to in-frame clones and leaves out a portion. The sample shows some 11,000 clones, roughly 80% of them seen only once. The source was CXCR5- memory CD4+ T cells sorted from blood, collected 6 weeks after influenza vaccination. These receptors originate from an adult who received the influenza vaccine. The CDR3 runs from the conserved cysteine through the conserved F or W. Fields, in order: D gene, J gene, V gene, clone size, CDR3 DNA, CDR3 protein. The D gene is left open where the match is weak. Some rows mark clone size as missing; the rest say once, few, many or name a class of expanded clone.

.	TRBJ1-5	TRBV7-5	.	TGTGCCAGAAGCTCCCCCACACAGGGAAATTGTGACAATCAGCCCCAGCATTTT	CARSSPTQGNCDNQPQHF
TRBD2	TRBJ2-1	TRBV29-1	.	TGCAGCGTTGAAGCAAGGAAGCGGGAGGGCCTAGGTGAGCAGTTCTTC	CSVEARKREGLGEQFF
TRBD2	TRBJ2-1	TRBV7-2	.	TGTGCCAGCAGCTTAGTGGGTAGCGGGGGGTTCTCCTACAATGAGCAGTTCTTC	CASSLVGSGGFSYNEQFF
TRBD1	TRBJ1-1	TRBV5-6	.	TGTGCCAGCTGGTACAGGGGGCATACTGAAGCTTTCTTT	CASWYRGHTEAFF
TRBD1	TRBJ2-7	TRBV19	.	TGTGCCAGTAGTATGGGGACAGCCACCTACGAGCAGTACTTC	CASSMGTATYEQYF
.	TRBJ2-1	TRBV30	.	TGTGCCTGGAATTTGGGACTGAGTGAGCAGTTCTTC	CAWNLGLSEQFF
.	TRBJ1-5	TRBV10-3	.	TGTGCCATCAGTGATGGGCAGGCAGGCAACGGGATGAGCAATCAGCCCCAGCATTTT	CAISDGQAGNGMSNQPQHF
TRBD2	TRBJ2-1	TRBV7-2	.	TGTGCCAGCAGCTTAGGTGGGAGCGGGAGGAGTGAGCAGTTCTTC	CASSLGGSGRSEQFF
.	TRBJ1-2	TRBV27	.	TGTGCCAGCAGTGGGGAGTGGTATGGCTACACCTTC	CASSGEWYGYTF
.	TRBJ2-7	TRBV6-5	.	TGTGCCAGCAGTTACAGAGGCTTCTACGAGCAGTACTTC	CASSYRGFYEQYF
TRBD2	TRBJ2-7	TRBV6-6	few	TGTGCCAGCAGACCTAGCGGGGGCTCCTACGAGCAGTACTTC	CASRPSGGSYEQYF
TRBD1	TRBJ1-2	TRBV30	.	TGTGCCTGGAGTGTACAGGGACAGATCTCGTCCCCCTATGGCTACACCTTC	CAWSVQGQISSPYGYTF
.	TRBJ2-1	TRBV6-4	few	TGTGCCAGCGCCCCCGGTGACACACCATACAATGAGCAGTTCTTC	CASAPGDTPYNEQFF
TRBD1	TRBJ1-1	TRBV6-5	.	TGTGCCAGCACCCCGGGACAGGGAAACACTGAAGCTTTCTTT	CASTPGQGNTEAFF
TRBD1	TRBJ2-2	TRBV28	.	TGTGCCAGCAGCCGACAGGGGGCGAGCACCGGGGAGCTGTTTTTT	CASSRQGASTGELFF